This T cell receptor (beta chain) was sequenced in a study of T-cell reconstitution after alpha-beta-depleted transplantation in children. V was pared by 7 bases and J by 7 bases, with 14 bases of the junction left unmatched. The CDR3 sequence is 14 residues long. The germline gives CDR1 SQVTM, CDR2 ANQGSEA. This clonotype was seen more than once but under ten times. Unique molecular identifiers were incorporated into the prepared TCRbeta library. Using its own MiXCR run on the PCR reads, TCRdb lists one record per CDR3 protein. In the table there are about 610,000 distinct CDR3 sequences, roughly 10% of which are singletons.

The sample consisted of PBMCs from the stem cell graft donor, taken from the stem cell graft. The J gene is TRBJ2-7, the V gene TRBV29-1; 9 nucleotides line up with TRBD2. This TCR was sampled from a human donor who donated a stem cell graft to a child with acute myeloid leukemia. In nucleotides, the CDR3 is TGCAGCGCCATAAGAGTAGCGGGAGTCCCAGAGCAGTACTTC. It specifies CSAIRVAGVPEQYF.